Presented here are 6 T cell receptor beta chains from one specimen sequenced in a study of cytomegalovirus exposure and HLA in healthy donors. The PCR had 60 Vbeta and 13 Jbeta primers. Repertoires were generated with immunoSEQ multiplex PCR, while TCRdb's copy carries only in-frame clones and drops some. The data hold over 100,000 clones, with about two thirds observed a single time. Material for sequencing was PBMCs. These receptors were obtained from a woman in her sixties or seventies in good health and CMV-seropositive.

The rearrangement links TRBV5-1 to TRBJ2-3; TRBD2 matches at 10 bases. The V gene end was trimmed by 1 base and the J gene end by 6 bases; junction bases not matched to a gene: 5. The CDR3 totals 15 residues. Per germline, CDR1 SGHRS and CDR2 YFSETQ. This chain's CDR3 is CASSLPLAGEDTQYF. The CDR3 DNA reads TGCGCCAGCAGCTTGCCCCTAGCGGGGGAGGATACGCAGTATTTT.

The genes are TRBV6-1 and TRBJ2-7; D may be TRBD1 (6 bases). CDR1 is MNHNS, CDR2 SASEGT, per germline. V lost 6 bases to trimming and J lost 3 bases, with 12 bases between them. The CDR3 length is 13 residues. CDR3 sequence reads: CASRWGTNYEQYF. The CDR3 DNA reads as TGTGCCAGCAGGTGGGGGACAAACTACGAGCAGTACTTC.

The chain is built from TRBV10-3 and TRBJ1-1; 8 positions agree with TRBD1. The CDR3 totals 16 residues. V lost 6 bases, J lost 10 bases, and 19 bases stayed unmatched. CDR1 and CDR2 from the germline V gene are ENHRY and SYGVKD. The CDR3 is CAISLPGQDRQGGAFF. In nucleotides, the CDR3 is TGTGCCATCAGCCTACCGGGACAGGATCGCCAGGGGGGAGCTTTCTTT.

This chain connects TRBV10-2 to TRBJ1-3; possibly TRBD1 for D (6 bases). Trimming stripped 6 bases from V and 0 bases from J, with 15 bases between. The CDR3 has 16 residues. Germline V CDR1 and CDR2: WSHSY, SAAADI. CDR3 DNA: TGCGCCAGCAGCTCCGGGACACTGAGCTCTGGAAACACCATATATTTT. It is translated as CASSSGTLSSGNTIYF.

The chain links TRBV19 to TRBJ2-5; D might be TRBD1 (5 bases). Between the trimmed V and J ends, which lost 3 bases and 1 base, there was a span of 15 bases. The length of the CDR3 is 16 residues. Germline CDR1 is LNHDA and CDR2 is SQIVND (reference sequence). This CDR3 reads CASSIQGPPLQETQYF. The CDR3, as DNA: TGTGCCAGTAGTATCCAGGGCCCTCCGCTCCAAGAGACCCAGTACTTC.

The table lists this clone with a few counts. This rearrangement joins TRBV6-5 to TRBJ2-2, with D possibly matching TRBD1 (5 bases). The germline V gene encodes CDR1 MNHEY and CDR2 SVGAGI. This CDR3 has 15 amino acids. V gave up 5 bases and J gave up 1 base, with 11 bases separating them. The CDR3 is CASSAGTGNTGELFF. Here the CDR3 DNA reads TGTGCCAGCAGTGCAGGTACAGGGAACACCGGGGAGCTGTTTTTT.